Listed below are T cell receptor beta chains from one sample, sequenced in a study of OX40 agonist ivuxolimab in advanced cancers. Repertoires were generated with immunoSEQ multiplex PCR, while TCRdb's copy carries only in-frame clones and drops some. The table records 70,000 to 95,000 clones, approximately 90% of them present only once. Sequencing used CD4+ or CD8+ T cells sorted from blood, obtained in a trial of the OX40 agonist ivuxolimab. These TCRs come from an adult with an advanced solid tumor such as melanoma, head and neck, liver or kidney cancer. CDR3s include the opening cysteine and the closing phenylalanine or tryptophan. The D gene is left open where the match is weak. Expanded clones are given a class, and other clones once, few, many or no size at all.

j_call: TRBJ2-2
v_call: TRBV2
d_call: -
clone_size: -
cdr3_nt: TGTGCCAGCAGTGCAGGAACCGGGGAGCTGTTTTTT
cdr3_aa: CASSAGTGELFF

j_call: TRBJ2-7
v_call: TRBV11-2
d_call: TRBD1
clone_size: -
cdr3_nt: TGTGCCAGCAGATCCCGGACAGGGCTATCCTACGAGCAGTACTTC
cdr3_aa: CASRSRTGLSYEQYF

j_call: TRBJ2-4
v_call: TRBV7-2
d_call: -
clone_size: -
cdr3_nt: TGTGCCAGCAGCCCGCGGGGTCCCAAAAACATTCAGTACTTC
cdr3_aa: CASSPRGPKNIQYF

j_call: TRBJ1-1
v_call: TRBV5-6
d_call: TRBD1
clone_size: -
cdr3_nt: TGTGCCAGCAGCCCGGACAGGGGGCAAAGGAGCACTGAAGCTTTCTTT
cdr3_aa: CASSPDRGQRSTEAFF

j_call: TRBJ2-5
v_call: TRBV28
d_call: TRBD1
clone_size: -
cdr3_nt: TGTGCCAGCAGCCTACAGGGGGCCCACCAAGAGACCCAGTACTTC
cdr3_aa: CASSLQGAHQETQYF

j_call: TRBJ2-7
v_call: TRBV11-2
d_call: -
clone_size: -
cdr3_nt: TGTGCCAGCAGCTACGGACGGGCTGACCTCTACGAGCAGTACTTC
cdr3_aa: CASSYGRADLYEQYF

j_call: TRBJ2-5
v_call: TRBV18
d_call: TRBD1
clone_size: -
cdr3_nt: TGTGCCAGCTCACCACCGGGACAGCTAACGGATCAAGAGACCCAGTACTTC
cdr3_aa: CASSPPGQLTDQETQYF

j_call: TRBJ1-5
v_call: TRBV4-2
d_call: -
clone_size: -
cdr3_nt: TGTGCCAGCAGCCAAGAGTCCGGAGGGCTCTGGCCCCAGCATTTT
cdr3_aa: CASSQESGGLWPQHF

j_call: TRBJ2-7
v_call: TRBV21-1
d_call: -
clone_size: -
cdr3_nt: TGTGCCAGCAGCCGGACTAGCGGGAGCAAAAACGAGCAGTACTTC
cdr3_aa: CASSRTSGSKNEQYF

j_call: TRBJ2-1
v_call: TRBV4-1
d_call: TRBD2
clone_size: few
cdr3_nt: TGCGCCAGCAGCCTCGGGACTAGCGGGATGGGCCTTGAGCAGTTCTTC
cdr3_aa: CASSLGTSGMGLEQFF

j_call: TRBJ2-4
v_call: TRBV5-1
d_call: -
clone_size: -
cdr3_nt: TGCGCCAGCAGATCGGGGGCAGGGATTCCCAACATTCAGTACTTC
cdr3_aa: CASRSGAGIPNIQYF

j_call: TRBJ1-6
v_call: TRBV27
d_call: -
clone_size: -
cdr3_nt: TGTGCCAGCAGTTTGGTGGGGCTCAATTCACCCCTCCACTTT
cdr3_aa: CASSLVGLNSPLHF

j_call: TRBJ1-5
v_call: TRBV6-4
d_call: -
clone_size: -
cdr3_nt: TGTGCCAGCAGTGCTCCGACGTCCAATCAGCCCCAGCATTTT
cdr3_aa: CASSAPTSNQPQHF

j_call: TRBJ2-5
v_call: TRBV5-4
d_call: TRBD2
clone_size: -
cdr3_nt: TGTGCCAGCAGCTTGGTCGCGGGAGGGCCCTCGGGGGAGACCCAGTACTTC
cdr3_aa: CASSLVAGGPSGETQYF

j_call: TRBJ2-7
v_call: TRBV5-6
d_call: -
clone_size: -
cdr3_nt: TGTGCCAGCAGCCCCCAGGGATGGAGCTCCTACGAGCAGTACTTC
cdr3_aa: CASSPQGWSSYEQYF

j_call: TRBJ2-7
v_call: TRBV5-4
d_call: TRBD2
clone_size: few
cdr3_nt: TGTGCCAGCAGCCCGTTAGCGGGAGGGTTCGAGCAGTACTTC
cdr3_aa: CASSPLAGGFEQYF

j_call: TRBJ2-3
v_call: TRBV4-2
d_call: TRBD2
clone_size: -
cdr3_nt: TGTGCCAGCAGCCAACAACGTGGACTAGCTGATACGCAGTATTTT
cdr3_aa: CASSQQRGLADTQYF

j_call: TRBJ1-2
v_call: TRBV19
d_call: -
clone_size: few
cdr3_nt: TGTGCCAGTAGTATCCGGGCTAACTATGGCTACACCTTC
cdr3_aa: CASSIRANYGYTF

j_call: TRBJ2-3
v_call: TRBV10-3
d_call: TRBD1
clone_size: -
cdr3_nt: TGTGCCACCCGGACAGGGGCAGATACGCAGTATTTT
cdr3_aa: CATRTGADTQYF

j_call: TRBJ1-2
v_call: TRBV18
d_call: TRBD1
clone_size: -
cdr3_nt: TGTGCCAGCTCGACCAGGCAGGGGGCGGTGGATGGCTACACCTTC
cdr3_aa: CASSTRQGAVDGYTF

j_call: TRBJ1-3
v_call: TRBV5-6
d_call: -
clone_size: -
cdr3_nt: TGTGCCAGCAGCAGCTACTCTGGAAACACCATATATTTT
cdr3_aa: CASSSYSGNTIYF

j_call: TRBJ2-1
v_call: TRBV10-3
d_call: -
clone_size: -
cdr3_nt: TGTGCCGCCCACACAGACCTTCTGTACGGGCAGTTCTTC
cdr3_aa: CAAHTDLLYGQFF

j_call: TRBJ2-7
v_call: TRBV27
d_call: -
clone_size: -
cdr3_nt: TGTGCCAGCAGTCCTCCCCCTCCCTCCGAGCAGTACTTC
cdr3_aa: CASSPPPPSEQYF

j_call: TRBJ1-5
v_call: TRBV7-2
d_call: -
clone_size: -
cdr3_nt: TGTGCCAGCAGCCCCGGGGGGAGTGGCAATCAGCCCCAGCATTTT
cdr3_aa: CASSPGGSGNQPQHF

j_call: TRBJ1-2
v_call: TRBV18
d_call: -
clone_size: -
cdr3_nt: TGTGCCAGCTCACCACTTGGGGTATCAGGGACGAACTATGGCTACACCTTC
cdr3_aa: CASSPLGVSGTNYGYTF

j_call: TRBJ1-2
v_call: TRBV14
d_call: -
clone_size: -
cdr3_nt: TGTGCCAGCAGCCAAGCTGGCTATGGCTACACCTTC
cdr3_aa: CASSQAGYGYTF

j_call: TRBJ2-1
v_call: TRBV7-8
d_call: -
clone_size: -
cdr3_nt: TGTGCCAGCAGCTTAGCGAACGGGGTGGTGGTCAATGAGCAGTTCTTC
cdr3_aa: CASSLANGVVVNEQFF

j_call: TRBJ2-3
v_call: TRBV5-1
d_call: -
clone_size: -
cdr3_nt: TGCGCCAGCAGCGTTAGCGGCCGTAGCACAGATACGCAGTATTTT
cdr3_aa: CASSVSGRSTDTQYF

j_call: TRBJ2-3
v_call: TRBV5-4
d_call: -
clone_size: once
cdr3_nt: TGTGCCAGCAGCTTTGGTTCTAGCACAGATACGCAGTATTTT
cdr3_aa: CASSFGSSTDTQYF

j_call: TRBJ1-2
v_call: TRBV28
d_call: TRBD1
clone_size: -
cdr3_nt: TGTGCCAGCAGCCTGACAGGGGTCGGCTACACCTTC
cdr3_aa: CASSLTGVGYTF

j_call: TRBJ2-7
v_call: TRBV5-8
d_call: -
clone_size: -
cdr3_nt: TGTGCCAGCAGGGGGGCCGGGAACTCCTACGAGCAGTACTTC
cdr3_aa: CASRGAGNSYEQYF

j_call: TRBJ1-5
v_call: TRBV6-6
d_call: -
clone_size: -
cdr3_nt: TGTGCCAGCAAGGATTGGGACACCAATCAGCCCCAGCATTTT
cdr3_aa: CASKDWDTNQPQHF

j_call: TRBJ1-3
v_call: TRBV5-4
d_call: TRBD1
clone_size: -
cdr3_nt: TGTGCCAGCAGCTTGGTAGGGGGCGGTGGAAACACCATATATTTT
cdr3_aa: CASSLVGGGGNTIYF

j_call: TRBJ2-6
v_call: TRBV5-4
d_call: -
clone_size: -
cdr3_nt: TGTGCCAGCAGCTCTAGGATTGCCGGGGCCAACGTCCTGACTTTC
cdr3_aa: CASSSRIAGANVLTF

j_call: TRBJ2-3
v_call: TRBV6-5
d_call: TRBD2
clone_size: -
cdr3_nt: TGTGCCAGCAGTTGGGGACTAGCAGCTAGCACAGATACGCAGTATTTT
cdr3_aa: CASSWGLAASTDTQYF

j_call: TRBJ2-1
v_call: TRBV4-3
d_call: TRBD2
clone_size: -
cdr3_nt: TGCGCCAGCAGCGCGGGGGGTGACAATGAGCAGTTCTTC
cdr3_aa: CASSAGGDNEQFF

j_call: TRBJ2-1
v_call: TRBV6-5
d_call: -
clone_size: -
cdr3_nt: TGTGCCAGCAGTGAGGGTTACAATGAGCAGTTCTTC
cdr3_aa: CASSEGYNEQFF

j_call: TRBJ1-6
v_call: TRBV6-5
d_call: TRBD1
clone_size: once
cdr3_nt: TGTGCCAGCAGTTCGCTACAGGGGGCAAATTCACCCCTCCACTTT
cdr3_aa: CASSSLQGANSPLHF

j_call: TRBJ1-1
v_call: TRBV2
d_call: -
clone_size: -
cdr3_nt: TGTGCCAGCAGCCCAGACAGGTTGACTGAAGCTTTCTTT
cdr3_aa: CASSPDRLTEAFF

j_call: TRBJ2-1
v_call: TRBV4-1
d_call: -
clone_size: few
cdr3_nt: TGCGCCAGCAGCCTTACCGGGACACGGGGCAATGAGCAGTTCTTC
cdr3_aa: CASSLTGTRGNEQFF